The next 18 T cell receptor beta chains were all read from a single sample in a study of blood T cell repertoires in COVID-19. The data were produced by immunoSEQ multiplex PCR, yet TCRdb's version contains in-frame clones alone and is incomplete. Of about 230,000 clones in the sample, about nine tenths were seen once. Sequencing was done on a sample of PBMCs or T cells enriched from blood (not recorded which). These receptors came from a woman in her 30s with acute COVID-19.

J is TRBJ1-2 and V is TRBV5-4; tentative D call: TRBD1 (6 bases). V dropped 4 bases and J dropped 0 bases, with 10 bases sitting between them. The CDR3 has 14 amino acids. The germline V gene encodes CDR1 SGHNT and CDR2 YYREEE (reference sequence). DNA for the CDR3: TGTGCCAGCAGCCAACAGGGAGCTAACTATGGCTACACCTTC. The encoded protein is CASSQQGANYGYTF.

V is TRBV4-1 and J is TRBJ2-3, with 10 bases lining up with TRBD2. Per germline, CDR1 MGHRA and CDR2 YSYEKL. The CDR3 is 17 amino acids. The trim removed 1 base at V and 2 bases at J, leaving 6 bases unmatched. The CDR3 reads CASSQGRAGGATDTQYF. The DNA of the CDR3 is TGCGCCAGCAGCCAAGGAAGAGCGGGGGGGGCCACAGATACGCAGTATTTT.

V and J are TRBV16 and TRBJ1-2, with D possibly being TRBD1 (6 bases). Deletions cut 0 bases from V and 6 bases from J, with 11 bases between. This CDR3 region has 14 residues. The germline gives CDR1 KGHSY, CDR2 FQNENV. CDR3 sequence: CASSQSHRADGYTF. The CDR3 DNA follows: TGTGCCAGCAGCCAATCTCACAGGGCTGATGGCTACACCTTC.

The chain recombines TRBV5-6 with TRBJ1-4, with a tentative D call TRBD1 (6 bases). Germline CDR1 reads SGHDT; CDR2 reads YYEEEE. The V end was cut by 4 bases, the J end by 3 bases, with 13 bases between. This CDR3 is 15 amino acids long. The chain's CDR3 is CASSGQTGANEKLFF. CDR3 in DNA: TGTGCCAGCAGCGGCCAGACAGGCGCTAATGAAAAACTGTTTTTT. Full variable domain (outside the CDR3, taken from reference TRBV5-6 and TRBJ1-4): DAGVTQSPTHLIKTRGQQVTLRCSPKSGHDTVSWYQQALGQGPQFIFQYYEEEERQRGNFPDRFSGHQFPNYSSELNVNALLLGDSALYLCASSGQTGANEKLFFGSGTQLSVL.

This clone occurred once. The V gene is TRBV3-1 (or the pseudogene TRBV3-2), the J gene TRBJ1-3, with a possible D match to TRBD1 (6 bases). V lost 2 bases to trimming and J lost 2 bases, with 10 bases between them. The CDR3 has 15 residues. Germline values: CDR1 LGHDT, CDR2 YNNKEL (reference sequence). CDR3: CASSQPQGAGNTIYF. Here the CDR3 DNA reads TGTGCCAGCAGCCAACCACAGGGAGCTGGAAACACCATATATTTT.

CDR3 region: CASSRVSGGAFTGELFF. The CDR3 DNA reads as TGCGCCAGCAGCCGAGTTAGCGGGGGGGCCTTCACCGGGGAGCTGTTTTTT. The chain couples TRBV4-1 to TRBJ2-2; 11 nucleotides line up with TRBD2. Germline-derived CDR1 and CDR2 are MGHRA and YSYEKL. This CDR3 region has 17 residues. The trim removed 4 bases at V and 4 bases at J, leaving 8 bases unmatched.

V is TRBV7-6 and J is TRBJ2-5; 7 bases match TRBD2. Trimming took 2 bases from V and 0 from J; bases not matched to a gene: 21. The CDR3 sequence is 21 residues long. CDR1 is SGHVS and CDR2 is FNYEAQ in the germline V gene. CDR3 DNA: TGTGCCAGCAGCTTACCCACGGGGGTCGGGGGGACCACATGGGACCAAGAGACCCAGTACTTC. The encoded protein is CASSLPTGVGGTTWDQETQYF.

The chain links TRBV19 to TRBJ2-7; TRBD1 matches 9 bases. V lost 7 bases and J lost 1; bases outside the gene matches: 11. In germline, CDR1 is LNHDA, CDR2 SQIVND (reference sequence). The CDR3 sequence is 16 residues long. The chain's CDR3 is CASTTGTGTGSYEQYF. The DNA for the CDR3 is TGTGCCAGTACTACGGGGACCGGGACAGGGTCCTACGAGCAGTACTTC.

The chain carries TRBV3-1 (or the pseudogene TRBV3-2) and TRBJ2-7, with 8 bases aligning to TRBD2. Germline V lookup: CDR1 LGHDT, CDR2 YNNKEL (reference sequence). The CDR3 is 16 residues long. V lost 4 bases, J lost 5 bases, and 13 bases stayed unmatched. The chain's CDR3 is CASSRQAGEGLNEQYF. DNA for the CDR3: TGTGCCAGCAGCCGACAAGCGGGGGAAGGGTTGAACGAGCAGTACTTC.

The V gene is TRBV27, the J gene TRBJ2-7; the match to TRBD2 covers 9 bases. With 5 bases clipped from V and 2 bases from J, the junction kept 4 bases outside the gene matches. CDR1 MNHEY and CDR2 SMNVEV come from the germline V gene (reference sequence). The CDR3 covers 14 residues. CDR3: CASSISGGPYEQYF. The DNA of the CDR3 is TGTGCCAGCAGTATCAGCGGGGGGCCCTACGAGCAGTACTTC.

The CDR3 sequence is CASSLEASNYGYTF. The CDR3 nucleotides are TGCGCCAGCAGCTTGGAAGCCTCAAACTATGGCTACACCTTC. The chain recombines TRBV5-1 with TRBJ1-2; the D is unclear. Germline-derived CDR1 and CDR2 are SGHRS and YFSETQ. V dropped 0 bases and J dropped 2 bases, with 8 bases sitting between them. The CDR3 is 14 residues long.

The CDR3, as DNA: TGTGCCAGCAGTCTACTAGCGGGGGGGGAGCAGTTCTTC. It translates to CASSLLAGGEQFF. The rearrangement uses TRBV12-3 or TRBV12-4 and TRBJ2-1; 13 bases fit TRBD2. The junction had 2 bases not matched to a gene; V was cut back by 5 bases and J by 10 bases. This CDR3 spans 13 amino acids.

This rearrangement joins TRBV27 to TRBJ2-7, with 11 bases lining up with TRBD1. Losses at the gene ends were 4 bases for V and 4 bases for J; bases not matched to a gene: 6. The CDR3 consists of 15 residues. Germline CDR1 MNHEY, CDR2 SMNVEV (reference sequence). The DNA for the CDR3 is TGTGCCAGCAGTTCAGGGGACAGGGGGACGTACGAGCAGTACTTC. The encoded protein is CASSSGDRGTYEQYF.

The DNA of the CDR3 is TGTGCCACTGCCGGGACAGGGGATTATAGCTCTGGAAACACCATATATTTT. Protein: CATAGTGDYSSGNTIYF. The chain uses TRBV2 and TRBJ1-3; 10 bases match TRBD1. Unmatched junction bases numbered 12, after V lost 10 bases and J lost 0 bases. Germline V gene lookup returns CDR1 SNHLY and CDR2 FYNNEI. The CDR3 sequence is 17 residues long.

This clone was counted once. The chain links TRBV27 to TRBJ2-1; the match to TRBD2 covers 10 bases. CDR3 length: 14 residues. With V trimmed by 8 bases and J by 3 bases, 4 bases remained unmatched. Germline CDR1 is MNHEY and CDR2 is SMNVEV (reference sequence). CDR3 sequence: CASHGTSVYNEQFF. The CDR3 DNA follows: TGTGCCAGCCACGGGACTAGCGTCTACAATGAGCAGTTCTTC.

The gene calls are TRBV19 and TRBJ1-5; TRBD1 matches at 10 bases. Unmatched junction bases numbered 2, after V lost 1 base and J lost 5 bases. The germline gives CDR1 LNHDA, CDR2 SQIVND (reference sequence). CDR3 length: 15 amino acids. The CDR3 nucleotides are TGTGCCAGTAGTATAGGGGACAGGGGCCATCAGCCCCAGCATTTT. Its protein is CASSIGDRGHQPQHF.

The chain recombines TRBV21-1 with TRBJ2-3; TRBD2 is the table's D call, not checked against the DNA. TRBV21-1 corresponds to a pseudogene. The CDR3 contains 18 residues. CDR3 region: CASSKDGTSVPSTDTQYF. The DNA of the CDR3 is TGTGCCAGCAGCAAAGATGGGACTAGCGTACCTAGCACAGATACGCAGTATTTT.

V is TRBV7-9 and J is TRBJ1-3; D is ambiguous. CDR3 length equals 16 residues. Germline loops: CDR1 SEHNR, CDR2 FQNEAQ (reference sequence). The ends were cut back, 1 base at V and 4 bases at J, with 14 bases in the middle. The CDR3 DNA sequence: TGTGCCAGCAGCTTAGGCCTCAGCGTCTCAGGAAACACCATATATTTT. Its translation: CASSLGLSVSGNTIYF.